The rows below give T cell receptor beta chains drawn from one sample of a study of blood T cell repertoires in COVID-19. Clones were read by immunoSEQ multiplex PCR, and TCRdb kept only the in-frame ones, dropping some. The sample holds fewer than 300,000 clones, about 87% seen once. The sample taken for sequencing was peripheral blood. These receptor sequences come from a human donor in a cohort sampled during active COVID-19. The CDR3 runs from the conserved cysteine through the conserved F or W. Rows may omit the clone size; those that give it use once, few, many or a size class.

>NA|TRBJ1-1|TRBV6-5
CASSPRGSNTEAFF
>few|TRBJ2-7|TRBV18
CASSPTGLGEQYF
>NA|TRBJ1-6|TRBV27
CASRTGWDSPLHF
>once|TRBJ2-2|TRBV5-1
CASSLGRSGTGELFF
>NA|TRBJ2-5|TRBV2
CASSLLSKRLETQYF
>NA|TRBJ1-5|TRBV6-1
CASSELGDQPQHF
>NA|TRBJ1-6|TRBV6-4
CASSGTGGNSPLHF
>NA|TRBJ2-7|TRBV29-1
CSVEDFGKNTYEQYF
>few|TRBJ2-5|TRBV29-1
CSVRAGGPQTQYF
>NA|TRBJ2-5|TRBV2
CASSGLTLTGPRGTQYF
>once|TRBJ2-4|TRBV18
CASSPGQENIQYF
>NA|TRBJ2-7|TRBV2
CAGRSYKSYEQYF
>NA|TRBJ2-7|TRBV7-9
CASSLNQPVGRGEQYF
>NA|TRBJ2-7|TRBV6-6
CASSPQQGVASSYEQYF
>NA|TRBJ2-3|TRBV15
CATSREPVRDTQYF
>once|TRBJ1-4|TRBV27
CASSLRSGVSSIRQKLFF
>once|TRBJ2-1|TRBV5-1
CASSPGGPVYNEQFF
>NA|TRBJ1-2|TRBV7-8
CASSLAGQMYGYTF
>NA|TRBJ1-6|TRBV2
CASSEVGGYNSPLHF
>NA|TRBJ2-1|TRBV4-1
CASSQGLYNEQFF
>NA|TRBJ1-1|TRBV28
CASSLGGAMNTEAFF
>NA|TRBJ2-3|TRBV7-8
CASSLDQGGPSYF